This T cell receptor beta chain derives from a study of blood T cell repertoires in COVID-19. Data came from immunoSEQ multiplex PCR; TCRdb stores just in-frame clones and leaves some out. This repertoire shows roughly 190,000 clones, around 76% found once; its top ten account for approximately 9%. This CDR3 comprises 15 residues. Trimming left V 2 bases short and J 7 bases short, with 14 bases between. In germline, CDR1 is LNHNV, CDR2 YYDKDF (reference sequence). This chain joins TRBV15 and TRBJ1-4; D uncertain. This TCR derives from a woman aged 50 to 60 with active or convalescent COVID-19. Input material: peripheral blood. The CDR3 spells CATSRTGWGGEKLFF. The CDR3 DNA reads TGTGCCACCAGCAGAACCGGGTGGGGAGGTGAAAAACTGTTTTTT.